This TCR beta chain originates from a study of T cell repertoires in cytomegalovirus infection. The germline V gene has CDR1 SGHAT and CDR2 FQNNGV. The CDR3 has 15 residues. V was pared by 5 bases and J by 3 bases, with 17 bases between. TCRdb reprocessed the reads with MiXCR, giving one entry per CDR3 protein. This table holds 200,000 or so distinct CDR3 sequences, under 25% found once. This clonotype was counted at least ten times. The TCR was taken from a human donor in good health (CMV status not recorded). Some clones in this sample may be carry-over from other donors' samples. This chain connects TRBV11-2 to TRBJ2-7; D may be TRBD1 (6 bases). The sequencing sample was made of PBMCs. CDR3 bases: TGTGCCAGCAGCCCAGAAGCTGGACAGTTCTACGAGCAGTACTTC. It encodes CASSPEAGQFYEQYF.